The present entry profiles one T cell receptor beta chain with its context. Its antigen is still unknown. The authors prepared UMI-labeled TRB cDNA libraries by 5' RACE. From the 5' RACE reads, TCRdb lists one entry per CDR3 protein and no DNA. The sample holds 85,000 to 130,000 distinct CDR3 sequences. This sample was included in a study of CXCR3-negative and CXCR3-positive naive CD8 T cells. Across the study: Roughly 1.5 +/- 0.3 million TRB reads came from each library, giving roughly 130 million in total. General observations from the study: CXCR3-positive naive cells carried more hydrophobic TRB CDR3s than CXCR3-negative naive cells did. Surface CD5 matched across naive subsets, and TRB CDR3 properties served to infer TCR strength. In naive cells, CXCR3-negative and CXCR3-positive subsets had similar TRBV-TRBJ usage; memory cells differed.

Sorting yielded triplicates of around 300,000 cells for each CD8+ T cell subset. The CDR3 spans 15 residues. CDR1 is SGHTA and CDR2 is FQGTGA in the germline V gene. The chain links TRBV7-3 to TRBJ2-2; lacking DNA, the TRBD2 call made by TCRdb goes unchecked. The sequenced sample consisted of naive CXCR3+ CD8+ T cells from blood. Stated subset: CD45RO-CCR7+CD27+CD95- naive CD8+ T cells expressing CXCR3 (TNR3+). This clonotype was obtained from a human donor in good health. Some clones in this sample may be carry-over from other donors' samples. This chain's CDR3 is CASSVLAGPTGELFF.